This T cell receptor (beta chain) was sequenced for a study of control samples from healthy donors and cancer patients. The CDR3 extends over 15 amino acids. Germline CDR1 and CDR2: GTSNPN and SVGIG (reference sequence). Trimming stripped 0 bases from V and 8 bases from J, with 14 bases between. Produced via immunoSEQ multiplex PCR; TCRdb's table is partial and in-frame only. Here the sample spans about 21,000 clones, approximately 80% being singletons. The V call is TRBV30, the J call TRBJ1-6; D remains ambiguous. This TCR derives from a man in his fifties or sixties with colorectal cancer. The sample comprised PBMCs. CDR3 bases: TGTGCCTGGAGTGTATGGATGGGGAGGGATTCACCCCTCCACTTT. This encodes CAWSVWMGRDSPLHF.